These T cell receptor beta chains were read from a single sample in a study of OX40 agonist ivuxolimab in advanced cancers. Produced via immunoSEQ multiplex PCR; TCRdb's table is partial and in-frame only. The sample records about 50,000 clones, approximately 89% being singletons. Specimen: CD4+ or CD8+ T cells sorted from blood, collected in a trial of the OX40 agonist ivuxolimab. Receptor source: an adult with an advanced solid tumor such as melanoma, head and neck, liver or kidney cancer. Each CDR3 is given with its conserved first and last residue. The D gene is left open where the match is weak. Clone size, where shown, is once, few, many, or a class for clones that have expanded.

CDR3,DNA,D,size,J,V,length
CASSEHGAELGQNEQFF,TGTGCCAGCAGTGAACATGGAGCGGAGTTGGGACAGAATGAGCAGTTCTTC,TRBD1,-,TRBJ2-1,TRBV2,17
CASSGPGQGGSEQYF,TGTGCCAGCAGCGGACCGGGACAGGGAGGATCCGAGCAGTACTTC,TRBD1,-,TRBJ2-7,TRBV9,15
CASRPPGRGPNEKLFF,TGTGCCAGCAGGCCACCGGGGCGGGGGCCTAATGAAAAACTGTTTTTT,-,-,TRBJ1-4,TRBV28,16
CSVQSYEQYF,TGCAGCGTTCAGTCCTACGAGCAGTACTTC,-,-,TRBJ2-7,TRBV29-1,10
CASSLRLAGDTQYF,TGTGCCAGCAGCTTACGCCTGGCGGGAGATACGCAGTATTTT,-,-,TRBJ2-3,TRBV7-3,14
CASSLGTSGSRHEQYF,TGTGCCAGCAGCTTAGGGACTAGCGGGAGTAGACACGAGCAGTACTTC,TRBD2,-,TRBJ2-7,TRBV11-2,16
CASSEVSSGSADTQYF,TGTGCCAGCAGTGAAGTTTCTAGCGGGAGTGCAGATACGCAGTATTTT,TRBD2,-,TRBJ2-3,TRBV2,16
CASSQPGGSEQYF,TGTGCCAGCAGCCAACCCGGTGGTTCTGAGCAGTACTTC,-,-,TRBJ2-7,TRBV7-6,13
CASSFTGGSSYEQYF,TGTGCCAGCAGCTTCACAGGGGGCAGCTCCTACGAGCAGTACTTC,TRBD1,-,TRBJ2-7,TRBV27,15
CASSEADRVNQPQHF,TGTGCCAGCAGTGAAGCGGACAGGGTAAATCAGCCCCAGCATTTT,TRBD1,-,TRBJ1-5,TRBV6-1,15
CASSPGGLAEAFF,TGCGCCAGCAGTCCAGGGGGCCTGGCTGAAGCTTTCTTT,TRBD1,-,TRBJ1-1,TRBV10-2,13
CAISESLAGVALNEQFF,TGTGCCATCAGTGAGTCCCTAGCGGGAGTCGCCTTGAATGAGCAGTTCTTC,TRBD2,once,TRBJ2-1,TRBV10-3,17
CASSYRPRFGANVLTF,TGTGCCAGCAGTTACCGCCCCCGCTTTGGGGCCAACGTCCTGACTTTC,-,-,TRBJ2-6,TRBV6-5,16
CASSLGRPDQPQHF,TGTGCCAGCAGCTTAGGCAGGCCGGATCAGCCCCAGCATTTT,-,once,TRBJ1-5,TRBV7-9,14
CASSAITGSGYTF,TGTGCCAGCAGCGCCATAACAGGTTCTGGCTACACCTTC,-,-,TRBJ1-2,TRBV9,13
CASSLGSASTDTQYF,TGCGCCAGCAGCTTGGGAAGCGCAAGCACAGATACGCAGTATTTT,-,-,TRBJ2-3,TRBV5-1,15
CASSLPGHGNTIYF,TGTGCCAGCAGCTTACCGGGCCACGGAAACACCATATATTTT,-,-,TRBJ1-3,TRBV5-4,14
CASSSDLLNEQFF,TGTGCCAGCAGCTCCGACCTACTCAATGAGCAGTTCTTC,-,-,TRBJ2-1,TRBV5-8,13
CAISEGTGAASYEQYF,TGTGCCATCAGTGAGGGAACGGGAGCAGCCTCCTACGAGCAGTACTTC,-,once,TRBJ2-7,TRBV10-3,16
CASSLEGINQPQHF,TGTGCCAGCAGCTTAGAGGGCATCAATCAGCCCCAGCATTTT,-,-,TRBJ1-5,TRBV7-2,14
CASSPLSGIMETQYF,TGTGCCAGCAGCCCGTTGAGCGGGATTATGGAGACCCAGTACTTC,TRBD2,once,TRBJ2-5,TRBV7-2,15
CASSQPGQGTNTEAFF,TGCGCCAGCAGCCAGCCGGGACAGGGGACCAACACTGAAGCTTTCTTT,TRBD1,once,TRBJ1-1,TRBV4-1,16
CASSRGTGGTDTQYF,TGCGCCAGCAGCCGAGGGACAGGGGGGACAGATACGCAGTATTTT,TRBD1,-,TRBJ2-3,TRBV5-1,15
CASSAAYEQYF,TGTGCCAGCAGTGCCGCCTACGAGCAGTACTTC,-,-,TRBJ2-7,TRBV7-9,11
CAISVGEASKSTDTQYF,TGTGCCATCAGTGTGGGCGAGGCCAGCAAGAGCACAGATACGCAGTATTTT,-,-,TRBJ2-3,TRBV10-3,17
CASGGGHEQYF,TGTGCCAGCGGGGGGGGCCACGAGCAGTACTTC,-,few,TRBJ2-7,TRBV27,11
CASSLGTSGPRAGANVLTF,TGTGCCAGCAGTTTAGGGACTAGCGGGCCAAGGGCTGGGGCCAACGTCCTGACTTTC,TRBD2,-,TRBJ2-6,TRBV28,19
CASSILFPPLEREKLFF,TGTGCCAGTAGTATCCTTTTCCCGCCCCTTGAACGGGAAAAACTGTTTTTT,-,-,TRBJ1-4,TRBV19,17
CASTDREVTGELFF,TGTGCCAGTACCGACAGGGAGGTCACCGGGGAGCTGTTTTTT,-,-,TRBJ2-2,TRBV2,14
CTSSQDWSMREGRTDTQYF,TGCACCAGCAGCCAAGATTGGTCTATGCGGGAGGGCCGCACAGATACGCAGTATTTT,-,-,TRBJ2-3,TRBV1,19
CASSSGTGEETQYF,TGTGCCAGCAGCTCGGGGACAGGGGAAGAGACCCAGTACTTC,TRBD1,-,TRBJ2-5,TRBV7-9,14
CASSSAAYEQYF,TGTGCCAGCAGCTCGGCGGCCTACGAGCAGTACTTC,-,-,TRBJ2-7,TRBV7-9,12
CASSVASSAGVNEQYF,TGTGCCAGCAGCGTAGCTTCCTCAGCGGGAGTCAACGAGCAGTACTTC,TRBD2,-,TRBJ2-7,TRBV9,16
CASSRGVFEAFF,TGTGCCAGCAGTCGAGGGGTGTTTGAAGCTTTCTTT,-,-,TRBJ1-1,TRBV28,12
CATSARGREEAQYF,TGTGCCACCAGCGCCCGGGGACGCGAGGAGGCCCAGTACTTC,-,-,TRBJ2-5,TRBV15,14
CASSLGRGTEAFF,TGTGCCAGCAGTTTAGGGCGAGGAACTGAAGCTTTCTTT,-,-,TRBJ1-1,TRBV28,13
CASSQEWPTNTEAFF,TGCGCCAGCAGCCAAGAGTGGCCAACAAACACTGAAGCTTTCTTT,-,-,TRBJ1-1,TRBV4-1,15
CASSQTTGYGYTF,TGTGCCAGCAGCCAGACGACCGGCTATGGCTACACCTTC,-,-,TRBJ1-2,TRBV11-2,13
CASSLAGQEISDTQYF,TGTGCCAGCAGCTTGGCAGGACAGGAAATTTCCGATACGCAGTATTTT,TRBD1,-,TRBJ2-3,TRBV5-8,16
CASRLTGQDYEQYF,TGTGCCAGCAGATTAACGGGACAGGATTACGAGCAGTACTTC,TRBD1,-,TRBJ2-7,TRBV27,14
CASSFSGTSASEQYF,TGTGCCAGCAGCTTCTCCGGGACTAGCGCCTCCGAGCAGTACTTC,TRBD2,once,TRBJ2-7,TRBV11-2,15
CASSLTGTGHVNEQFF,TGCGCCAGCAGCTTGACCGGGACAGGGCATGTCAATGAGCAGTTCTTC,TRBD1,-,TRBJ2-1,TRBV5-1,16
CADRKVGDGGELFF,TGTGCCGATAGGAAAGTTGGAGATGGCGGGGAGCTGTTTTTT,-,once,TRBJ2-2,TRBV11-2,14
CASSSDGYSYNEQFF,TGTGCCAGCAGCTCCGACGGTTACTCCTACAATGAGCAGTTCTTC,-,-,TRBJ2-1,TRBV5-5,15
CASSQLDDDIQYF,TGTGCCAGCAGCCAACTGGATGACGACATTCAGTACTTC,-,-,TRBJ2-4,TRBV27,13
CASSSPPAFF,TGTGCCAGCAGCTCCCCGCCAGCTTTCTTT,-,few,TRBJ1-1,TRBV5-4,10
CASSFGRDIRPLF,TGTGCCAGCAGCTTCGGGAGGGACATAAGACCTCTATTC,-,-,TRBJ1-2,TRBV5-4,13
CASSFGRELFF,TGTGCCAGCAGCTTTGGCAGGGAGCTGTTTTTT,-,few,TRBJ2-2,TRBV7-3,11
CSATPDRSALF,TGCAGTGCTACCCCGGACAGGTCTGCACTCTTT,TRBD1,-,TRBJ1-1,TRBV20-1,11
CASSLVGTGGANVLTF,TGTGCCAGCAGCTTGGTTGGGACGGGAGGGGCCAACGTCCTGACTTTC,-,-,TRBJ2-6,TRBV5-4,16
CSVEDQQGLSSTDTQYF,TGCAGCGTTGAAGATCAGCAGGGGCTGAGTAGCACAGATACGCAGTATTTT,-,-,TRBJ2-3,TRBV29-1,17
CASTGGYEQYF,TGTGCCAGTACAGGGGGCTACGAGCAGTACTTC,TRBD1,once,TRBJ2-7,TRBV19,11
CASRKGSGGESGYTF,TGTGCCAGCAGAAAGGGTTCAGGGGGCGAGAGTGGCTACACCTTC,TRBD1,-,TRBJ1-2,TRBV27,15
CASSHYTGKAGELFF,TGCGCCAGCAGCCATTATACAGGGAAGGCCGGGGAGCTGTTTTTT,-,-,TRBJ2-2,TRBV4-3,15
CASSPKRGGITDTQYF,TGCGCCAGCAGCCCTAAGCGGGGGGGGATCACAGATACGCAGTATTTT,TRBD2,once,TRBJ2-3,TRBV4-1,16
CAWSVEGAGQSALPYYGYTF,TGTGCCTGGAGTGTAGAAGGTGCGGGACAGTCCGCCCTCCCTTACTATGGCTACACCTTC,TRBD1,-,TRBJ1-2,TRBV30,20
CASSYGGDSYEQYF,TGTGCCAGCAGTTACGGGGGGGACTCCTACGAGCAGTACTTC,TRBD2,-,TRBJ2-7,TRBV6-6,14
CASSLETGGLLNTEAFF,TGCGCCAGCAGCTTGGAGACAGGGGGTCTTTTGAACACTGAAGCTTTCTTT,TRBD1,-,TRBJ1-1,TRBV5-1,17
CASSLYAGTRDPPYNEQFF,TGTGCCAGCAGTTTATATGCAGGTACCCGGGACCCTCCCTACAATGAGCAGTTCTTC,-,-,TRBJ2-1,TRBV27,19